This TCR beta chain was sequenced during a study of technical replicates of blood from a few donors. Assay: immunoSEQ multiplex PCR; the TCRdb copy retains only in-frame clones and omits some. The sample lists about 59,000 clones, about 96% occurring once. Germline CDR1 reads SQVTM; CDR2 reads ANQGSEA. The junction had 17 bases not matched to a gene; V was cut back by 2 bases and J by 0 bases. The CDR3 is 20 residues long. J is TRBJ2-3 and V is TRBV29-1; TRBD2 matches 10 bases. This TCR was recovered from a human donor in good health. Sequencing input: T cells isolated from PBMCs. CDR3 sequence reads: CSVELSDRLAGFVSTDTQYF. CDR3 sequence (DNA): TGCAGCGTTGAATTGAGTGATCGACTAGCGGGTTTTGTAAGCACAGATACGCAGTATTTT.